What follows are 13 T cell receptor beta chains derived from one specimen sequenced in a study of blood T cell repertoires in COVID-19. The protocol was immunoSEQ multiplex PCR, while the TCRdb copy is restricted to in-frame clones and leaves out a portion. The sample carries about 180,000 clones, roughly 86% recorded once. The sample comprised peripheral blood. The receptors stem from a woman between 50 and 59 years old with acute or convalescent COVID-19.

The chain joins TRBV5-1 to TRBJ2-5, with 8 bases aligning to TRBD1. V was pared by 2 bases and J by 4 bases, with 7 bases of the junction left unmatched. This CDR3 is 15 amino acids long. Per the germline V gene, CDR1 is SGHRS and CDR2 is YFSETQ. CDR3: CASSLQGVGRETQYF. Written as DNA, the CDR3 is TGCGCCAGCAGCTTACAGGGGGTAGGTAGAGAGACCCAGTACTTC.

This clone appeared a few times. Other nucleotide sequences in the sample specify the same CDR3. The chain joins TRBV2 to TRBJ1-6, with TRBD1 matching 7 bases. This CDR3 is built from 14 residues. With V trimmed by 4 bases and J by 7 bases, 4 bases remained unmatched. Germline V gene sequence: CDR1 SNHLY, CDR2 FYNNEI. CDR3 DNA: TGTGCCAGCAGTGGTGGCAGGGGGAATTCACCCCTCCACTTT. It translates to CASSGGRGNSPLHF.

The chain has TRBV12-5 and TRBJ2-3, with 7 nucleotides matching TRBD2. The CDR3 loop spans 14 amino acids. The J segment lost 3 bases and the V segment lost 8 bases, leaving 8 bases of the junction unmatched. The germline V gene encodes CDR1 LGHNT and CDR2 FRNRAP. The CDR3: CASTKGGITDTQYF. The CDR3, as DNA: TGTGCTAGTACTAAGGGAGGGATTACAGATACGCAGTATTTT.

Concerning this clone itself: Compared with germline, one end of the junction differs, possibly owing to a read error. This chain links TRBV2 with TRBJ2-7, with TRBD2 matching 7 bases. CDR1 SNHLY and CDR2 FYNNEI come from the germline V gene. The CDR3 extends over 15 amino acids. The CDR3 DNA reads as TGTGCCAGCAGTGAACTCTCTAGCGGCACCTACGGGCAGTACTTC. It specifies CASSELSSGTYGQYF.

The chain uses TRBV15 and TRBJ2-3, with no clear D. This CDR3 has 18 amino acids. Trimming stripped 1 base from V and 0 bases from J, with 17 bases between. Germline CDR1 LNHNV, CDR2 YYDKDF (reference sequence). CDR3 nucleotide sequence: TGTGCCACCAGCAGAGCATTAGCAGACTCCTCTAGCACAGATACGCAGTATTTT. Protein: CATSRALADSSSTDTQYF.

This clone was observed a single time. The chain uses TRBV18 and TRBJ2-7; 7 bases map to TRBD2. The CDR3 is made up of 14 amino acids. J gave up 5 bases and V 3 bases, and 7 bases lay outside the gene matches. Per germline, CDR1 KGHSH and CDR2 LQKENI. CDR3 coding DNA: TGTGCCAGCTCACCGGGGGGGTTTCCTAACGAGCAGTACTTC. Translation: CASSPGGFPNEQYF. The full variable domain, with the rest looked up from reference TRBV18 and TRBJ2-7, is NAGVMQNPRHLVRRRGQEARLRCSPMKGHSHVYWYRQLPEEGLKFMVYLQKENIIDESGMPKERFSAEFPKEGPSILRIQQVVRGDSAAYFCASSPGGFPNEQYFGPGTRLTVT.

This chain connects TRBV7-9 to TRBJ2-3; D perhaps matches TRBD2 (7 bases). The germline V gene encodes CDR1 SEHNR and CDR2 FQNEAQ (reference sequence). The CDR3 runs 16 residues. With 3 bases removed from V and 5 bases from J, the gap between germline ends came to 18 bases. The CDR3 sequence: CASSFHRGAHLDTQYF. The CDR3 DNA reads TGTGCCAGCAGCTTCCACCGGGGGGCCCATTTAGATACGCAGTATTTT.

This clone was detected once. This sequence joins TRBV3-1 (or the pseudogene TRBV3-2) and TRBJ2-7; TRBD1 aligns across 9 bases. Germline V lookup: CDR1 LGHDT, CDR2 YNNKEL (reference sequence). This CDR3 contains 14 residues. V was clipped by 6 bases and J by 1 base; unmatched bases: 4. CDR3 sequence: CASSPGQGSYEQYF. In DNA form, the CDR3 reads TGTGCCAGCAGTCCCGGACAGGGGTCCTACGAGCAGTACTTC.

The V call is TRBV4-3, the J call TRBJ2-3; 13 bases line up with TRBD2. The CDR3 sequence is 16 residues long. Germline V gene lookup returns CDR1 LGHNA and CDR2 YSLEER. The J segment lost 5 bases and the V segment lost 4 bases, leaving 6 bases of the junction unmatched. CDR3 coding DNA: TGCGCCAGCAGCCGGAGACTAGCGGGGGGTGGAGATACGCAGTATTTT. It translates to CASSRRLAGGGDTQYF.

V and J are TRBV3-1 (or the pseudogene TRBV3-2) and TRBJ2-1; tentatively, D is TRBD2 (6 bases). The CDR3 totals 19 residues. CDR1 LGHDT and CDR2 YNNKEL come from the germline V gene (reference sequence). The V end was cut by 0 bases, the J end by 0 bases, with 18 bases between. This chain's CDR3 is CASSQEGGNRASSYNEQFF. The CDR3 DNA follows: TGTGCCAGCAGCCAAGAGGGAGGAAATAGGGCTAGCTCCTACAATGAGCAGTTCTTC.

CDR3 bases: TGTGCCACCCGCCCTCCAACTAGGACGAGGAATGAGCAGTTCTTC. Protein sequence: CATRPPTRTRNEQFF. The chain uses TRBV19 and TRBJ2-1, with a weak D call TRBD2 (5 bases). This CDR3 has 15 amino acids. CDR1 and CDR2 from the germline V gene are LNHDA and SQIVND (reference sequence). V lost 10 bases to trimming and J lost 7 bases, with 23 bases between them.

The rearrangement uses TRBV6-6 and TRBJ1-2; a possible D gene is TRBD1 (5 bases). Germline V gene lookup returns CDR1 MNHNY and CDR2 SVGAGI (reference sequence). The CDR3 length is 13 residues. The germline V and J ends were trimmed by 8 bases and 4 bases, with 14 bases remaining between them. The CDR3 here is CASGRQSIYGYTF. Written as DNA, the CDR3 is TGTGCCAGCGGAAGACAGAGTATCTATGGCTACACCTTC.

This clone is a singleton in its sample. This chain connects TRBV23-1 to TRBJ2-7, with 8 bases aligning to TRBD1. TRBV23-1 has ORF status, its function being uncertain. The CDR3 is 13 residues long. V shed 7 bases and J 3 bases; nucleotides not matched to a gene: 5. The CDR3 sequence: CASIPGQDYEQYF. Written as DNA, the CDR3 is TGCGCCAGCATTCCGGGACAGGACTACGAGCAGTACTTC.